Here is one T cell receptor beta chain with its context. As yet, its antigen is unknown. The table came from immunoSEQ multiplex PCR; TCRdb's copy has only in-frame clones and leaves some out. The data show 93,000 or so clones, with 80% to 90% seen just once and 20% held by the top ten. V lost 0 bases and J lost 6; bases outside the gene matches: 2. The CDR3 totals 15 residues. Germline V gene sequence: CDR1 PRHDT, CDR2 FYEKMQ (reference sequence). The sample belongs to a study of T cell responses to AZD1222 COVID-19 vaccine. Overall study findings and caveats: There were mostly white British donors and more females than males, and clonal diversity was possibly underestimated. Targeting of unmutated variant regions was reportedly seen in nearly half of spike-specific TCRs.

V usage is TRBV13 and J usage is TRBJ1-2; TRBD1 matches 12 bases. The material was peripheral blood, obtained on day 0 of AZD1222 vaccination. The TCR sequence derives from an adult in good health. The CDR3 loop reads CASSLGRDRGHGYTF. DNA for the CDR3: TGTGCCAGCAGCTTAGGCCGGGACAGGGGGCATGGCTACACCTTC.